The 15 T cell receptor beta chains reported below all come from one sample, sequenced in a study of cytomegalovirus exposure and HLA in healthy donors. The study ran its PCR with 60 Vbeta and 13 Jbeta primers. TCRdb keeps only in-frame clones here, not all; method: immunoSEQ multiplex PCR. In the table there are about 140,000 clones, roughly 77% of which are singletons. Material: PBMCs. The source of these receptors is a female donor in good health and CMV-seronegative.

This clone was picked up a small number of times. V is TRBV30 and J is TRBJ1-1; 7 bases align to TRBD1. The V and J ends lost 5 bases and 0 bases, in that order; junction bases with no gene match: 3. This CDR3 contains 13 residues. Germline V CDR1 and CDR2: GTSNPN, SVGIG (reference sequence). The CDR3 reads CAWGGQMNTEAFF. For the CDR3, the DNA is TGTGCCTGGGGGGGACAGATGAACACTGAAGCTTTCTTT. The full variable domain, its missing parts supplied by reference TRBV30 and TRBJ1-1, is SQTIHQWPATLVQPVGSPLSLECTVEGTSNPNLYWYRQAAGRGLQLLFYSVGIGQISSEVPQNLSASRPQDRQFILSSKKLLLSDSGFYLCAWGGQMNTEAFFGQGTRLTVV.

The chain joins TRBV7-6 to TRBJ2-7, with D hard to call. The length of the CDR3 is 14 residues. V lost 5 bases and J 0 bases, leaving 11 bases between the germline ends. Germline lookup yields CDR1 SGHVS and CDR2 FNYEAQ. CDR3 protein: CASSHPQSSYEQYF. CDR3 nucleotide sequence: TGTGCCAGCAGCCATCCACAGAGCTCCTACGAGCAGTACTTC.

In DNA, the CDR3 is TGCGCCAGCAGCCAAGTGGGCCGGTCCTACGAGCAGTACTTC. Amino acids: CASSQVGRSYEQYF. The chain uses TRBV4-1 and TRBJ2-7; no reliable D call. The CDR3 extends over 14 amino acids. The germline V gene encodes CDR1 MGHRA and CDR2 YSYEKL. With 1 base removed from V and 1 base from J, the gap between germline ends came to 8 bases.

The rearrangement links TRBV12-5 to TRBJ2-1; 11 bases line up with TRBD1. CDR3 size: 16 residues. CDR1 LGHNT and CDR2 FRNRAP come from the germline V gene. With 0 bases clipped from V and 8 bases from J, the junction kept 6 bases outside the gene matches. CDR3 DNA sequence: TGTGCTAGTGGTTTGGTATCCGGGACAGGGGGTGATGAGCAGTTCTTC. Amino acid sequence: CASGLVSGTGGDEQFF.

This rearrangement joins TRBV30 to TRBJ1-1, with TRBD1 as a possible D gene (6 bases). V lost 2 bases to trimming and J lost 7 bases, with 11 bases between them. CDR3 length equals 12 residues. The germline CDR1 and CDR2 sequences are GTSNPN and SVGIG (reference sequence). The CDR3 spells CAWSSTGCEAFF. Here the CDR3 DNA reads TGTGCCTGGAGTTCAACAGGGTGTGAAGCTTTCTTT. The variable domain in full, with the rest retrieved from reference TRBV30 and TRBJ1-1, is SQTIHQWPATLVQPVGSPLSLECTVEGTSNPNLYWYRQAAGRGLQLLFYSVGIGQISSEVPQNLSASRPQDRQFILSSKKLLLSDSGFYLCAWSSTGCEAFFGQGTRLTVV.

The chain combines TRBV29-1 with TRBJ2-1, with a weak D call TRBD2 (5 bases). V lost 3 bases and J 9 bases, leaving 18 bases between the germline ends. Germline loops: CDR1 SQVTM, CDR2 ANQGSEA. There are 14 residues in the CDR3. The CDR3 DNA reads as TGCAGCGTTGACCGGAGTAGCGCCAAGGGTGAGCAGTTCTTC. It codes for CSVDRSSAKGEQFF.

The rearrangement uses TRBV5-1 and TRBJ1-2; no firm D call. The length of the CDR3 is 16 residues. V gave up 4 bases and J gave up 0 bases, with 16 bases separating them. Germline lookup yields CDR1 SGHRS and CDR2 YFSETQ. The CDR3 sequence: CASSPGGGRANYGYTF. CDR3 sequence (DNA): TGCGCCAGCAGCCCCGGTGGCGGGCGAGCTAACTATGGCTACACCTTC.

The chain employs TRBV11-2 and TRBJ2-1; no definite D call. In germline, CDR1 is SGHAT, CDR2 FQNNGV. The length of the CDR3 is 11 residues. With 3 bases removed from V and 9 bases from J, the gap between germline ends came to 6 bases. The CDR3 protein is CASSFAIEQFF. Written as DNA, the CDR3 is TGTGCCAGCAGCTTCGCGATTGAGCAGTTCTTC.

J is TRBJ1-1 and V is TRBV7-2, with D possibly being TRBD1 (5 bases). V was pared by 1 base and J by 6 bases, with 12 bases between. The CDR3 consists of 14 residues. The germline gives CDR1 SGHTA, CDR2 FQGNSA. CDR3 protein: CASSLVGGLSEAFF. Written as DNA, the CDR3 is TGTGCCAGCAGCTTAGTGGGGGGACTCTCTGAAGCTTTCTTT. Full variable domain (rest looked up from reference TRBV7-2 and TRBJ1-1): GAGVSQSPSNKVTEKGKDVELRCDPISGHTALYWYRQSLGQGLEFLIYFQGNSAPDKSGLPSDRFSAERTGGSVSTLTIQRTQQEDSAVYLCASSLVGGLSEAFFGQGTRLTVV.

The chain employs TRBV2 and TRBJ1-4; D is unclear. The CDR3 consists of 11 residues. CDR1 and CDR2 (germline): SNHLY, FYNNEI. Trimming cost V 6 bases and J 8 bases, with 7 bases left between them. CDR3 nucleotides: TGTGCCAGCAGCCCCCAGGAAAAACTGTTTTTT. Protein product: CASSPQEKLFF. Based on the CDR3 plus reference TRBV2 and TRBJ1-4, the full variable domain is EPEVTQTPSHQVTQMGQEVILRCVPISNHLYFYWYRQILGQKVEFLVSFYNNEISEKSEIFDDQFSVERPDGSNFTLKIRSTKLEDSAMYFCASSPQEKLFFGSGTQLSVL.

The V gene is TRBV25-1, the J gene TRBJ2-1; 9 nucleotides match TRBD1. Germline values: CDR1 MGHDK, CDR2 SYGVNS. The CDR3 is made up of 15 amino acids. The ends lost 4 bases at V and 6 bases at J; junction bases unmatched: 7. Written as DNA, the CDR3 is TGTGCCAGCAGTGCACCGGGACAGGGATTCAATGAGCAGTTCTTC. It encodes CASSAPGQGFNEQFF.

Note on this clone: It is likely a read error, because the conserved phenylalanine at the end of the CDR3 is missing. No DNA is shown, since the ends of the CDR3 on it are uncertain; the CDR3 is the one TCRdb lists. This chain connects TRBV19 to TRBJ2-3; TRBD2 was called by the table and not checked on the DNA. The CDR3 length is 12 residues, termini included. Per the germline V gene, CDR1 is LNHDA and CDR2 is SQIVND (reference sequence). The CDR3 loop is CASSIGAGGYHI.

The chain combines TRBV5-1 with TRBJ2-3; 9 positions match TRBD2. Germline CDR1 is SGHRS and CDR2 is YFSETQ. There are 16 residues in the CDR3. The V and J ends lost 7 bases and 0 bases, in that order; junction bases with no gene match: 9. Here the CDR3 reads CASAAGGATSTDTQYF. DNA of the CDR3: TGCGCCAGCGCCGCGGGGGGGGCAACTAGCACAGATACGCAGTATTTT.

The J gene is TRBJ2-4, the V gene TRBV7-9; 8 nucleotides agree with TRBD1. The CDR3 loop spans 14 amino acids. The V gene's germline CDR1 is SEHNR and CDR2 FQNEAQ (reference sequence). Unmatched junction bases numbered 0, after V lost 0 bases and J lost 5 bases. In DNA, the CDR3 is TGTGCCAGCAGCTTAGCGACAGGGGAAAACATTCAGTACTTC. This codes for CASSLATGENIQYF. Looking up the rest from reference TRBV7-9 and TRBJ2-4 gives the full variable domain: DTGVSQNPRHKITKRGQNVTFRCDPISEHNRLYWYRQTLGQGPEFLTYFQNEAQLEKSRLLSDRFSAERPKGSFSTLEIQRTEQGDSAMYLCASSLATGENIQYFGAGTRLSVL.

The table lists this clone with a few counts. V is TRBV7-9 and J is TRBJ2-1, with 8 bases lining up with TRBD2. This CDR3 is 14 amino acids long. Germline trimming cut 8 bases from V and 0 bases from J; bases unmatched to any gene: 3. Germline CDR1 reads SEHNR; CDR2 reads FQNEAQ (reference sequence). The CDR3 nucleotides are TGTGCCAGCCGGAGCGGGAGCTCCTACAATGAGCAGTTCTTC. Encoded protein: CASRSGSSYNEQFF.